This T cell receptor (beta chain) was sequenced for a study of cytomegalovirus exposure and HLA in healthy donors. Study-wide findings and caveats: Associated with HLA alleles at 0.05 false discovery rate in a later analysis were 16,951 TCR beta sequences. About 87% or about 30% of the time was how often most TCR beta V segments were productive, according to an earlier analysis.

The CDR3 sequence is 14 residues long. The PCR employed 60 Vbeta primers together with 13 Jbeta primers. This table comes from immunoSEQ multiplex PCR, and its TCRdb copy is limited to in-frame clones, with some not included. The sample has under 150,000 clones, about 10% seen once. As to this clone: The antigen remains undetermined.

The V call is TRBV12-1, the J call TRBJ1-1. TRBV12-1 constitutes a pseudogene. The sequence was collected from a man aged 30 to 39 in good health and CMV-seronegative. The specimen sequenced was PBMCs. The CDR3 coding sequence is TGTGCCAGCAGCTTTGTAGGGGCGGGGAGGGGTGCTTTCTTT. It encodes CASSFVGAGRGAFF.